The 21 T cell receptor beta chains reported below all come from one sample, sequenced in a study of OX40 agonist ivuxolimab in advanced cancers. Receptors were amplified or captured by the immunoSEQ multiplex PCR assay. The source is immuneACCESS, and TCRdb retained only in-frame sequences with V and J called. Part of the clones is not carried over; for the studies checked, unresolved V genes explain less than half of this, and the remainder is unexplained. The sample has tens of thousands of clones on record, about three quarters of them singletons. The ten biggest clones cover more than 4% of the sample. The sequences come from CD4+ or CD8+ T cells sorted from blood, collected in a trial of the OX40 agonist ivuxolimab. Receptors were obtained from an adult with an advanced solid tumor such as melanoma, head and neck, liver or kidney cancer.

The gene calls are TRBV6-1 and TRBJ1-5, with D possibly matching TRBD1 (6 bases). The CDR3 is made up of 15 amino acids. Trimming took off 6 bases at V and 9 bases at J, with 21 bases between the two ends. Germline V lookup: CDR1 MNHNS, CDR2 SASEGT. CDR3 protein: CASSPTGTTKRPQHF. The CDR3 DNA sequence: TGTGCCAGCAGCCCCACCGGGACAACGAAGAGGCCCCAGCATTTT.

The chain links TRBV6-6 to TRBJ2-7, with a tentative D call TRBD2 (6 bases). CDR1 and CDR2 (germline): MNHNY, SVGAGI (reference sequence). V lost 5 bases to trimming and J lost 6 bases, with 20 bases between them. This CDR3 is built from 15 residues. The CDR3 protein is CASSPREPFEGEQYF. Here the CDR3 DNA reads TGTGCCAGCAGTCCCCGGGAGCCATTCGAAGGCGAGCAGTACTTC.

Only one count was recorded for this clone. The J gene is TRBJ2-5, the V gene TRBV10-3; tentatively, D is TRBD2 (6 bases). Germline lookup yields CDR1 ENHRY and CDR2 SYGVKD. This CDR3 has 16 amino acids. Trimming took 3 bases from V and 1 from J, leaving 15 bases between them. The CDR3 region has the DNA TGTGCCATCAGTGAAGGCGGGGCCCCCCCCCAAGAGACCCAGTACTTC. Protein product: CAISEGGAPPQETQYF.

As concerns this clone: Other DNA sequences in the same sample also yield this CDR3. The rearrangement joins TRBV7-2 to TRBJ2-6, with D possibly being TRBD1 (6 bases). The germline gives CDR1 SGHTA, CDR2 FQGNSA. The V and J ends lost 5 bases and 2 bases respectively, with 13 bases between them. The CDR3 sequence is 16 residues long. CDR3 in amino acids: CASSLRAGAGANVLTF. The CDR3 DNA reads as TGTGCCAGCAGCCTAAGGGCAGGGGCTGGGGCCAACGTCCTGACTTTC.

The chain carries TRBV7-2 and TRBJ2-7; D not certain. V lost 2 bases and J 8 bases, leaving 10 bases between the germline ends. Per germline, CDR1 SGHTA and CDR2 FQGNSA. This CDR3 is built from 12 residues. CDR3 residues: CASSLRWEKQYF. CDR3 coding DNA: TGTGCCAGCAGCTTAAGATGGGAAAAGCAGTACTTC.

The rearrangement links TRBV5-6 to TRBJ2-7; no reliable D call. The CDR3 has 13 amino acids. CDR1 is SGHDT, CDR2 YYEEEE, per germline. The ends were cut back, 4 bases at V and 6 bases at J, with 14 bases in the middle. The CDR3 loop reads CASSPFGVTEQYF. CDR3 in DNA: TGTGCCAGCAGCCCCTTTGGGGTAACCGAGCAGTACTTC.

The gene calls are TRBV5-1 and TRBJ2-7; D is uncertain. The ends were cut back, 3 bases at V and 1 base at J, with 11 bases in the middle. Germline lookup yields CDR1 SGHRS and CDR2 YFSETQ. The CDR3 is 14 residues long. CDR3 sequence: CASSWTTDSYEQYF. As DNA, the CDR3 is TGCGCCAGCAGCTGGACGACTGATTCCTACGAGCAGTACTTC.

This clone was found a few times. This chain joins TRBV9 and TRBJ2-7; D might be TRBD1 (5 bases). CDR3 length equals 13 residues. Per the germline V gene, CDR1 is SGDLS and CDR2 is YYNGEE. Deletions cut 7 bases from V and 5 bases from J, with 16 bases between. CDR3 loop: CASSRIQGDEQYF. CDR3 DNA sequence: TGTGCCAGCTCCAGGATTCAGGGCGACGAGCAGTACTTC. Complete variable domain (other parts from reference TRBV9 and TRBJ2-7): DSGVTQTPKHLITATGQRVTLRCSPRSGDLSVYWYQQSLDQGLQFLIQYYNGEERAKGNILERFSAQQFPDLHSELNLSSLELGDSALYFCASSRIQGDEQYFGPGTRLTVT.

The chain is built from TRBV25-1 and TRBJ1-5, with D unresolved. This CDR3 has 13 residues. V lost 10 bases to trimming and J lost 0 bases, with 10 bases between them. Germline V gives CDR1 MGHDK, CDR2 SYGVNS. This CDR3 reads CAIGLFSNQPQHF. The CDR3 region has the DNA TGTGCCATCGGACTGTTTAGCAATCAGCCCCAGCATTTT. The whole variable domain, remainder taken from reference TRBV25-1 and TRBJ1-5, is EADIYQTPRYLVIGTGKKITLECSQTMGHDKMYWYQQDPGMELHLIHYSYGVNSTEKGDLSSESTVSRIRTEHFPLTLESARPSHTSQYLCAIGLFSNQPQHFGDGTRLSIL.

The chain carries TRBV5-1 and TRBJ2-2; the D is unclear. Germline V gene sequence: CDR1 SGHRS, CDR2 YFSETQ. Trimming left V 0 bases short and J 7 bases short, with 10 bases between. The CDR3 has 14 residues. As DNA, the CDR3 is TGCGCCAGCAGCTTGGGTCCTAATCTCGGGGAGCTGTTTTTT. Translating gives CASSLGPNLGELFF.

The chain carries TRBV6-6 and TRBJ1-5, with unresolved D. The V and J ends lost 6 bases and 2 bases respectively, with 11 bases between them. Germline-derived CDR1 and CDR2 are MNHNY and SVGAGI (reference sequence). The CDR3 sequence is 14 residues long. CDR3 DNA sequence: TGTGCCAGCAGCCGAAAGTCGGGCAATCAGCCCCAGCATTTT. Encoded protein: CASSRKSGNQPQHF.

The rearrangement uses TRBV9 and TRBJ2-3, with 10 bases identical to TRBD2. The germline V gene encodes CDR1 SGDLS and CDR2 YYNGEE. CDR3 length: 20 residues. With V trimmed by 4 bases and J by 4 bases, 21 bases remained unmatched. This CDR3 reads CASSPPLKLRASGSSDTQYF. The CDR3, as DNA: TGTGCCAGCAGCCCTCCGCTCAAGCTCCGGGCTAGCGGGAGTTCAGATACGCAGTATTTT.

The CDR3 nucleotides read TGTGCCAGCAGCTTGGGGAGCGGGGGATCCCAAGAGACCCAGTACTTC. This codes for CASSLGSGGSQETQYF. This chain uses TRBV7-9 with TRBJ2-5, with 8 positions matching TRBD2. Germline CDR1 and CDR2: SEHNR and FQNEAQ (reference sequence). The length of the CDR3 is 16 residues. Trimming at V came to 3 bases and at J to 1 base, leaving 7 bases not matched to a gene.

The chain joins TRBV9 to TRBJ2-3; D unclear. V was pared by 1 base and J by 5 bases, with 5 bases between. Per the germline V gene, CDR1 is SGDLS and CDR2 is YYNGEE. The CDR3 is 12 amino acids. CDR3 residues: CASSVNQDTQYF. The CDR3 region has the DNA TGTGCCAGCAGCGTAAACCAAGATACGCAGTATTTT.

The chain joins TRBV6-5 to TRBJ2-1, with D possibly being TRBD1 (5 bases). V lost 7 bases and J lost 3, with 16 bases in between. Germline lookup yields CDR1 MNHEY and CDR2 SVGAGI. The CDR3 length is 15 residues. The CDR3 here is CASKQDHYFYNEQFF. The CDR3 DNA sequence: TGTGCCAGCAAACAGGACCACTATTTCTACAATGAGCAGTTCTTC.

This clone appeared once. CDR3 nucleotide sequence: TGCGCCAGCAGCTTGGGAGGCCAACAAGAGACCCAGTACTTC. It translates to CASSLGGQQETQYF. V gene TRBV5-1 combines with J gene TRBJ2-5; no clear D. Trimming pared 0 bases from V and 2 bases from J, leaving 8 bases between. CDR1 is SGHRS, CDR2 YFSETQ, per germline. This CDR3 comprises 14 residues.

In its sample, this clone was seen once. This sequence joins TRBV2 and TRBJ1-1, with a tentative D call TRBD1 (5 bases). Germline V gene sequence: CDR1 SNHLY, CDR2 FYNNEI. Trimming left V 5 bases short and J 4 bases short, with 23 bases between. This CDR3 region has 17 residues. The CDR3: CASSPLRDSLSPTEAFF. The CDR3 nucleotides read TGTGCCAGCAGTCCTCTTAGGGACTCCCTCAGCCCCACTGAAGCTTTCTTT.

V gene TRBV7-9 combines with J gene TRBJ2-7; 10 nucleotides match TRBD2. The length of the CDR3 is 16 residues. V gave up 5 bases and J gave up 2 bases; unmatched junction bases: 9. CDR1 SEHNR and CDR2 FQNEAQ come from the germline V gene (reference sequence). The CDR3 here is CASSHPKLAGAYEQYF. CDR3 in DNA: TGTGCCAGCAGCCACCCCAAGCTAGCGGGGGCCTACGAGCAGTACTTC.

The rearrangement joins TRBV19 to TRBJ2-5; unclear D gene. The ends were cut back, 3 bases at V and 1 base at J, with 9 bases in the middle. Germline CDR1 reads LNHDA; CDR2 reads SQIVND (reference sequence). The CDR3 length is 14 residues. The CDR3 reads CASSMFGSQETQYF. CDR3 DNA sequence: TGTGCCAGTAGTATGTTTGGCAGCCAAGAGACCCAGTACTTC.

The V gene is TRBV19, the J gene TRBJ1-3; D call uncertain. The V and J ends lost 5 bases and 1 base respectively, with 15 bases between them. Looked up from germline, CDR1 is LNHDA and CDR2 is SQIVND (reference sequence). This CDR3 has 16 amino acids. Written as DNA, the CDR3 is TGTGCCAGTAGTCGGGCGCGGACCGGATCTGGAAACACCATATATTTT. Translated: CASSRARTGSGNTIYF.

The chain links TRBV27 to TRBJ1-1, with D uncertain. V was trimmed by 6 bases and J by 1 base, leaving 3 bases between them. CDR3 length equals 11 residues. Per germline, CDR1 MNHEY and CDR2 SMNVEV (reference sequence). DNA for the CDR3: TGTGCCAGCAGGAGGAACACTGAAGCTTTCTTT. Amino acid sequence: CASRRNTEAFF.